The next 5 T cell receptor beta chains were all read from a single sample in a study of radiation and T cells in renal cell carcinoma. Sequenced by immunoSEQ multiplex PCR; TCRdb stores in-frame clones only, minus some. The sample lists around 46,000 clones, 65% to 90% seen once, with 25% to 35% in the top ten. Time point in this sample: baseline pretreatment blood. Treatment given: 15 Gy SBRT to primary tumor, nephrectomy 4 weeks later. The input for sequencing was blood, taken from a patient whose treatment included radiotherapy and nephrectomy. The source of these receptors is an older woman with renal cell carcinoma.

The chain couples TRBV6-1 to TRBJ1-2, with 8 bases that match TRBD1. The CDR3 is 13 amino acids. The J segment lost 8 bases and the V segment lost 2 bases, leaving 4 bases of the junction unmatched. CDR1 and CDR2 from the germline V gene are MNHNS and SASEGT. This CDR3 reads CASSEQGARGYTF. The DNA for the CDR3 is TGTGCCAGCAGTGAACAGGGGGCGAGGGGCTACACCTTC.

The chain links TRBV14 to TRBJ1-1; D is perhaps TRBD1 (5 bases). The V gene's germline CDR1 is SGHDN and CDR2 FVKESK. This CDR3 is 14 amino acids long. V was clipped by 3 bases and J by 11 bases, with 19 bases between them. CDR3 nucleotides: TGTGCCAGCAGCCACCAAGGGATAAGGGGTCTCGCTTTCTTT. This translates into CASSHQGIRGLAFF.

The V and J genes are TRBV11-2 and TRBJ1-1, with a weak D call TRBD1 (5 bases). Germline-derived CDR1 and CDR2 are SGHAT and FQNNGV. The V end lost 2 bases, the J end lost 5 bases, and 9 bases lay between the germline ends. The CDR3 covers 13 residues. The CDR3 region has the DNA TGTGCCAGCAGCTTATCAGGGTTGACTGAAGCTTTCTTT. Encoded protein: CASSLSGLTEAFF.

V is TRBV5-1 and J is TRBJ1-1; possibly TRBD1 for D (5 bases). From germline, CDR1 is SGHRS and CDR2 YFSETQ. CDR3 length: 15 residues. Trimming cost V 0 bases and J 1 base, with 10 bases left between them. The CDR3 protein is CASSLDQGANTEAFF. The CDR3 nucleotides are TGCGCCAGCAGCTTGGATCAGGGAGCGAACACTGAAGCTTTCTTT.

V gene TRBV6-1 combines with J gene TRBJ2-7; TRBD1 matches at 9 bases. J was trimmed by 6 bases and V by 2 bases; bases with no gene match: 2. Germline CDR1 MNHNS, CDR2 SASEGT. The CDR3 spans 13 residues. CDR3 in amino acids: CASSEQTGGEQYF. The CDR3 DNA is TGTGCCAGCAGTGAACAGACAGGGGGCGAGCAGTACTTC.